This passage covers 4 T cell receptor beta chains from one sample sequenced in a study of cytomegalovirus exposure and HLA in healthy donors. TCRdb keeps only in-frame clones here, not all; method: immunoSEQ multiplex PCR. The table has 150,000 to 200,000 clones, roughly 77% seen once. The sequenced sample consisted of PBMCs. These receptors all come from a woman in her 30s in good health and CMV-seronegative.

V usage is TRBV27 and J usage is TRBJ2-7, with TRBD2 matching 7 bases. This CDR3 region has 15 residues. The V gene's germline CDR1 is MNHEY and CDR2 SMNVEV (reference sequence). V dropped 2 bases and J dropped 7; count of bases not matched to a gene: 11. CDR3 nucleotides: TGTGCCAGCAGTTTAAAGGCAGGGTGGGGAGGGGAGCAGTACTTC. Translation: CASSLKAGWGGEQYF.

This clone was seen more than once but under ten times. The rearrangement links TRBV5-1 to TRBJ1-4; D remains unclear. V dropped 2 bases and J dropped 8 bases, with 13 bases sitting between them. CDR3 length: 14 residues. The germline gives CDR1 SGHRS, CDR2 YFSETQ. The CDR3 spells CASSFTQDKEKLFF. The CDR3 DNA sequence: TGCGCCAGCAGCTTCACACAAGACAAGGAAAAACTGTTTTTT.

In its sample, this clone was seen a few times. CDR3 loop: CAWSAGNNQPQHF. In DNA form, the CDR3 reads TGTGCCTGGAGTGCGGGGAACAATCAGCCCCAGCATTTT. This rearrangement joins TRBV30 to TRBJ1-5; D is unresolved. The V end lost 1 base, the J end lost 3 bases, and 7 bases lay between the germline ends. The CDR3 is made up of 13 amino acids. Germline CDR1 GTSNPN, CDR2 SVGIG (reference sequence).

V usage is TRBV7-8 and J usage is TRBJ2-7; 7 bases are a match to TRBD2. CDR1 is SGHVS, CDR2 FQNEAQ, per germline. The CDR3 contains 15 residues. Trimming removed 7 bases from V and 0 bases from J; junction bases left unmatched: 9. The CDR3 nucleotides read TGTGCCAGCACCCCCCGTCGGGACTACTCCTACGAGCAGTACTTC. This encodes CASTPRRDYSYEQYF.